The present TCR beta chain was sequenced within a study of blood T cell repertoires in COVID-19. In the study overall: Sources were T cells, B-cell-depleted T cells, or PBMCs; the material itself was cDNA or gDNA.

This CDR3 comprises 20 residues. Germline CDR1 reads MNHNS; CDR2 reads SASEGT. V shed 3 bases, J shed 6 bases, and the junction held 23 bases outside the gene matches. Libraries were prepared by immunoSEQ multiplex PCR; TCRdb keeps only in-frame clonotypes and omits some of them. The top ten clones hold less than 3% of a sample with 250,000 to 300,000 clones, roughly 89% of them seen once. The receptor comes from a woman aged 25-40 years with active or convalescent COVID-19. The chain has TRBV6-1 and TRBJ2-4; TRBD2 matches at 7 bases. The sample was peripheral blood. The CDR3 DNA reads TGTGCCAGCAGTGACCCCCTTCCGTCCAGAGAGGGAGCGGGAAGAAACATTCAGTACTTC. The encoded protein is CASSDPLPSREGAGRNIQYF.